This T cell receptor (beta chain) comes out of a study of OX40 agonist ivuxolimab in advanced cancers. The germline V gene has CDR1 ENHRY and CDR2 SYGVKD. This CDR3 is 14 amino acids long. V trimming: 2 bases; J trimming: 5 bases; junction bases outside the gene matches: 2. Using immunoSEQ multiplex PCR, the repertoire was profiled, and TCRdb retains in-frame clones only, with some absent. Of tens of thousands of clones in the sample, 65% to 85% were seen once. Blood was sampled at baseline, cycle 4 day 1, and cycle 7 day 1. V is TRBV10-3 and J is TRBJ2-2; 7 bases fit TRBD2. This sequence was found in an adult with an advanced solid tumor such as melanoma, head and neck, liver or kidney cancer. Material: CD4+ or CD8+ T cells sorted from blood, obtained in a trial of the OX40 agonist ivuxolimab. CDR3: CAISEREDTGELFF. In DNA form, the CDR3 reads TGTGCCATCAGTGAGCGGGAGGATACCGGGGAGCTGTTTTTT.